The rows below give T cell receptor beta chains drawn from one sample of a study of T cell responses to AZD1222 COVID-19 vaccine. TCRdb keeps only in-frame clones here, not all; method: immunoSEQ multiplex PCR. Here the sample spans around 110,000 clones, about 93% being singletons. Sequencing used peripheral blood, obtained on day 0 of AZD1222 vaccination. These receptors were collected from an adult in good health. The CDR3 runs from the conserved cysteine through the conserved F or W. The order of the fields is D gene, V gene, J gene, clone size, CDR3 DNA, CDR3 protein. The D gene is left open where the match is weak. Some rows have no size entry. The others give once, few or many, or a class for an expanded clone.

d_gene: .; v_gene: TRBV5-4; j_gene: TRBJ2-3; abundance: .; CDR3nt: TGTGCCAGCAGCTTGGATCGGGCAGCAGATACGCAGTATTTT; CDR3aa: CASSLDRAADTQYF
d_gene: .; v_gene: TRBV12-3/TRBV12-4; j_gene: TRBJ2-7; abundance: once; CDR3nt: TGTGCCAGCAGGACGACCATCTCCTACGAGCAGTACTTC; CDR3aa: CASRTTISYEQYF
d_gene: .; v_gene: TRBV11-2; j_gene: TRBJ1-3; abundance: once; CDR3nt: TGTGCCAGCAGCTTAAGTGAGGGTGCGGGAAACACCATATATTTT; CDR3aa: CASSLSEGAGNTIYF
d_gene: TRBD2; v_gene: TRBV6-5; j_gene: TRBJ2-5; abundance: .; CDR3nt: TGTGCCAGCAGGAGGGCGGGGGGGCACCAAGAGACCCAGTACTTC; CDR3aa: CASRRAGGHQETQYF
d_gene: TRBD1; v_gene: TRBV4-2; j_gene: TRBJ2-3; abundance: .; CDR3nt: TGTGCCAGCACACCTGAGGGGGCCACAGATACGCAGTATTTT; CDR3aa: CASTPEGATDTQYF
d_gene: .; v_gene: TRBV2; j_gene: TRBJ1-5; abundance: .; CDR3nt: TGTGCCAGCAGCGATAAGACGGTGATTTCGGCCCAGCATTTT; CDR3aa: CASSDKTVISAQHF
d_gene: .; v_gene: TRBV4-3; j_gene: TRBJ1-1; abundance: .; CDR3nt: TGCGCCAGCAGCCCTACCGTGCGTTCGCCTGGAGCTTTCTTT; CDR3aa: CASSPTVRSPGAFF
d_gene: .; v_gene: TRBV5-8; j_gene: TRBJ2-2; abundance: .; CDR3nt: TGTGCCAGCAGACTTCGGGGTCGGGGTACCGGGGAGCTGTTTTTT; CDR3aa: CASRLRGRGTGELFF
d_gene: .; v_gene: TRBV11-3; j_gene: TRBJ2-2; abundance: .; CDR3nt: TGTGCCAGCAGCCCAGGGGCTTGGGGGGCGGCACTCACCGGGGAGCTGTTTTTT; CDR3aa: CASSPGAWGAALTGELFF
d_gene: .; v_gene: TRBV7-9; j_gene: TRBJ1-1; abundance: .; CDR3nt: TGTGCCAGCAGCTTAGCAATCGGAAGGGCAGTCGAAGCTTTCTTT; CDR3aa: CASSLAIGRAVEAFF
d_gene: .; v_gene: TRBV5-5; j_gene: TRBJ1-4; abundance: .; CDR3nt: TGTGCCAGCAGCTCATCAGGGATTAATGAAAAACTGTTTTTT; CDR3aa: CASSSSGINEKLFF
d_gene: .; v_gene: TRBV6-5; j_gene: TRBJ1-3; abundance: .; CDR3nt: TGTGCCAGCAGTTATAAAGGGGTGTACTCTGGAAACACCATATATTTT; CDR3aa: CASSYKGVYSGNTIYF
d_gene: .; v_gene: TRBV5-1; j_gene: TRBJ1-2; abundance: .; CDR3nt: TGCGCCAGCAGCTTGGAGTCAGGGAACTATGGCTACACCTTC; CDR3aa: CASSLESGNYGYTF
d_gene: .; v_gene: TRBV6-2/TRBV6-3; j_gene: TRBJ2-3; abundance: .; CDR3nt: TGTGCCAGCAGTTTGCTGGGGGCGCGAGCGCGGGGTAATACGCAGTATTTT; CDR3aa: CASSLLGARARGNTQYF
d_gene: .; v_gene: TRBV6-5; j_gene: TRBJ2-3; abundance: .; CDR3nt: TGTGCCAGCAGGCCCTCAGGGCCCAATACGCAGTATTTT; CDR3aa: CASRPSGPNTQYF
d_gene: .; v_gene: TRBV28; j_gene: TRBJ1-5; abundance: .; CDR3nt: TGTGCCAGCAGAAAACCGGGGGGGCCCCAGCATTTT; CDR3aa: CASRKPGGPQHF
d_gene: TRBD1; v_gene: TRBV7-9; j_gene: TRBJ1-4; abundance: .; CDR3nt: TGTGCCAGCAGCTCTTTCGCCCCGGGACAGGGGGCGGGTAAACTGTTTTTT; CDR3aa: CASSSFAPGQGAGKLFF
d_gene: .; v_gene: TRBV5-8; j_gene: TRBJ1-2; abundance: .; CDR3nt: TGTGCCAGCAGCTTGGCTAACACTGGGGGCTACACCTTC; CDR3aa: CASSLANTGGYTF
d_gene: .; v_gene: TRBV9; j_gene: TRBJ1-1; abundance: .; CDR3nt: TGTGCCAGCAGCGTGATTCCCGGGGATAACACTGAAGCTTTCTTT; CDR3aa: CASSVIPGDNTEAFF
d_gene: .; v_gene: TRBV28; j_gene: TRBJ2-2; abundance: .; CDR3nt: TGTGCCAGCAGTTTATTACAGGACGGCGGGGAGCTGTTTTTT; CDR3aa: CASSLLQDGGELFF
d_gene: TRBD2; v_gene: TRBV4-1; j_gene: TRBJ2-1; abundance: .; CDR3nt: TGCGCCAGCAGCCTTAGTACTAGCGGGTTCTACAATGAGCAGTTCTTC; CDR3aa: CASSLSTSGFYNEQFF
d_gene: .; v_gene: TRBV6-1; j_gene: TRBJ1-2; abundance: .; CDR3nt: TGTGCCAGCAGTGAAAGCAGGTTCTATGGCTACACCTTC; CDR3aa: CASSESRFYGYTF
d_gene: TRBD1; v_gene: TRBV2; j_gene: TRBJ1-4; abundance: .; CDR3nt: TGTGCCAGCAGAGCGACAGGGGGCAGGGGTAATGAAAAACTGTTTTTT; CDR3aa: CASRATGGRGNEKLFF
d_gene: .; v_gene: TRBV3-1/TRBV3-2; j_gene: TRBJ1-1; abundance: .; CDR3nt: TGTGCCAGCAGCCAGACAGGTTTGAACACTGAAGCTTTCTTT; CDR3aa: CASSQTGLNTEAFF
d_gene: .; v_gene: TRBV5-5; j_gene: TRBJ1-3; abundance: .; CDR3nt: TGTGCCAGCAGCTCCACAGGCTCTGGAAACACCATATATTTT; CDR3aa: CASSSTGSGNTIYF
d_gene: TRBD1; v_gene: TRBV19; j_gene: TRBJ1-2; abundance: once; CDR3nt: TGTGCCAGTAAGGTGCAGGGGGCTAACTATGGCTACACCTTC; CDR3aa: CASKVQGANYGYTF
d_gene: .; v_gene: TRBV29-1; j_gene: TRBJ1-4; abundance: .; CDR3nt: TGCAGCGTTGGACAGGCCACTAATGAAAAACTGTTTTTT; CDR3aa: CSVGQATNEKLFF
d_gene: .; v_gene: TRBV3-1/TRBV3-2; j_gene: TRBJ1-6; abundance: .; CDR3nt: TGTGCCAGCAGCCAAAGAGCGGGTTACGCAGGTTCACCCCTCCACTTT; CDR3aa: CASSQRAGYAGSPLHF
d_gene: .; v_gene: TRBV29-1; j_gene: TRBJ1-2; abundance: once; CDR3nt: TGCAGCGTTGTACCGTTCCCATCCTCTAACTATGGCTACACCTTC; CDR3aa: CSVVPFPSSNYGYTF
d_gene: TRBD1; v_gene: TRBV9; j_gene: TRBJ1-5; abundance: .; CDR3nt: TGTGCCAGCAGCTCGACAGGGGTGGTCAATCAGCCCCAGCATTTT; CDR3aa: CASSSTGVVNQPQHF
d_gene: TRBD1; v_gene: TRBV11-1; j_gene: TRBJ1-2; abundance: .; CDR3nt: TGTGCCAGCAGCCCTAATCCGGGACAGCTCTATGGCTACACCTTC; CDR3aa: CASSPNPGQLYGYTF
d_gene: .; v_gene: TRBV5-1; j_gene: TRBJ2-2; abundance: .; CDR3nt: TGCGCCAGCAGCCCGGGACATACGAACACCGGGGAGCTGTTTTTT; CDR3aa: CASSPGHTNTGELFF
d_gene: .; v_gene: TRBV15; j_gene: TRBJ1-2; abundance: .; CDR3nt: TGTGCCACCAGCAGAGATCCGGTTGGGGGTGGCTACACCTTC; CDR3aa: CATSRDPVGGGYTF
d_gene: TRBD1; v_gene: TRBV5-1; j_gene: TRBJ2-7; abundance: .; CDR3nt: TGCGCCAGCAGCTTAGGACAGGGTAGTGCCTACGAGCAGTACTTC; CDR3aa: CASSLGQGSAYEQYF
d_gene: .; v_gene: TRBV5-5; j_gene: TRBJ1-2; abundance: .; CDR3nt: TGTGCCAGCAGCTTGATGGAGAACTATGGCTACACCTTC; CDR3aa: CASSLMENYGYTF
d_gene: TRBD2; v_gene: TRBV5-4; j_gene: TRBJ2-5; abundance: .; CDR3nt: TGTGCCAGCAGCTTGCGACTAGCACGTGAGACCCAGTACTTC; CDR3aa: CASSLRLARETQYF
d_gene: TRBD2; v_gene: TRBV4-1; j_gene: TRBJ2-6; abundance: once; CDR3nt: TGCGCCAGCAGCCAGGAACAGACTAGCGGGGTAACAGGGGCCAACGTCCTGACTTTC; CDR3aa: CASSQEQTSGVTGANVLTF
d_gene: .; v_gene: TRBV13; j_gene: TRBJ2-3; abundance: once; CDR3nt: TGTGCCAGCAGCCGGCGGGGGCCAGATACGCAGTATTTT; CDR3aa: CASSRRGPDTQYF
d_gene: TRBD1; v_gene: TRBV13; j_gene: TRBJ1-2; abundance: .; CDR3nt: TGTGCCAGCAGCTTAGGGACAGGGGGCGCGAACTATGGCTACACCTTC; CDR3aa: CASSLGTGGANYGYTF
d_gene: .; v_gene: TRBV30; j_gene: TRBJ2-3; abundance: .; CDR3nt: TGTGCCTGGAGTGTGGTGGGGGCCTCCACAGATACGCAGTATTTT; CDR3aa: CAWSVVGASTDTQYF
d_gene: TRBD2; v_gene: TRBV9; j_gene: TRBJ2-1; abundance: .; CDR3nt: TGTGCCAGCAGTGCCGGGTCGAGCGGGGGGGACAATGAGCAGTTCTTC; CDR3aa: CASSAGSSGGDNEQFF
d_gene: TRBD1; v_gene: TRBV24-1; j_gene: TRBJ2-7; abundance: .; CDR3nt: TGTGCCACCCTAGGACAGGGATTTGGGGAGCAGTACTTC; CDR3aa: CATLGQGFGEQYF
d_gene: TRBD1; v_gene: TRBV2; j_gene: TRBJ1-2; abundance: .; CDR3nt: TGTGCCAGCAGCGACAGGGTTCCCTATGGCTACACCTTC; CDR3aa: CASSDRVPYGYTF
d_gene: TRBD1; v_gene: TRBV7-3; j_gene: TRBJ1-2; abundance: .; CDR3nt: TGTGCCAGCAGCTCCGACAGGGGCAACTATGGCTACACCTTC; CDR3aa: CASSSDRGNYGYTF
d_gene: TRBD1; v_gene: TRBV27; j_gene: TRBJ1-2; abundance: .; CDR3nt: TGTGCCAGCACCGGACAGGGAATGCTTGGAGGCTACACCTTC; CDR3aa: CASTGQGMLGGYTF
d_gene: .; v_gene: TRBV30; j_gene: TRBJ2-3; abundance: .; CDR3nt: TGTGCCTGGAGCAGGAAGACAGATACGCAGTATTTT; CDR3aa: CAWSRKTDTQYF
d_gene: .; v_gene: TRBV7-9; j_gene: TRBJ2-4; abundance: .; CDR3nt: TGTGCCAGCAGCTTGGCGGGACAAAACATTCAGTACTTC; CDR3aa: CASSLAGQNIQYF
d_gene: .; v_gene: TRBV11-1; j_gene: TRBJ2-1; abundance: .; CDR3nt: TGTGCCAGCAGCCCTTCTAGGGGGGGAGAGCAGTTCTTC; CDR3aa: CASSPSRGGEQFF
d_gene: TRBD2; v_gene: TRBV5-6; j_gene: TRBJ2-7; abundance: .; CDR3nt: TGTGCCAGCAGCTTGGTCGGGGGGGCTTGGGACGAGCAGTACTTC; CDR3aa: CASSLVGGAWDEQYF
d_gene: .; v_gene: TRBV6-5; j_gene: TRBJ1-6; abundance: once; CDR3nt: TGTGCCAGCAGTTTCGGGGGGTTTTATTCACCCCTCCACTTT; CDR3aa: CASSFGGFYSPLHF
d_gene: .; v_gene: TRBV7-2; j_gene: TRBJ1-3; abundance: .; CDR3nt: TGTGCCAGCAGCTTTGATACCTCTGGAAACACCATATATTTT; CDR3aa: CASSFDTSGNTIYF
d_gene: TRBD2; v_gene: TRBV7-2; j_gene: TRBJ2-3; abundance: .; CDR3nt: TGTGCCAGCAGCACTGGGACTAGCGGGGCGACCACAGATACGCAGTATTTT; CDR3aa: CASSTGTSGATTDTQYF
d_gene: .; v_gene: TRBV19; j_gene: TRBJ1-5; abundance: .; CDR3nt: TGTGCCAGTAGCTGGAGACAGGGCAATCAGCCCCAGCATTTT; CDR3aa: CASSWRQGNQPQHF
d_gene: .; v_gene: TRBV21-1; j_gene: TRBJ2-1; abundance: .; CDR3nt: TGTGCCATCCGTCCACAGGGCCACGATGAGCAGTTCTTC; CDR3aa: CAIRPQGHDEQFF
d_gene: .; v_gene: TRBV14; j_gene: TRBJ1-5; abundance: .; CDR3nt: TGTGCCAGCAGCCAAGCCCACTCAAATCAGCCCCAGCATTTT; CDR3aa: CASSQAHSNQPQHF